This TCR beta chain was documented in a study of blood T cells in healthy people across ages. Study-level results: Long-lived donors had more naive CD4+ cells and higher diversity than aged donors. The study could not conclusively compare naive and antigen-experienced cells, given its unsorted PBMCs.

A minimum of 6.5 million PBMCs was isolated per sample. The CDR3 is 13 residues long. The authors ran a second PCR of about 7 to 12 cycles using a sample-barcoded 5' primer and a J-beta primer mix. Individual samples furnished no less than 2.5 million CDR3-containing paired-end reads apiece. TCRdb processed the 5' RACE reads anew with MiXCR; each CDR3 protein has one entry. The data show about 800,000 distinct CDR3 sequences, about half seen once. Concerning this clonotype: As yet, its antigen is unknown.

The genes are TRBV21-1 and TRBJ1-2; the table's D call, TRBD1, has no DNA check behind it. TRBV21-1 is a documented pseudogene. The sample consisted of blood. The TCR sequence derives from a man older than 75 in good health. CDR3 sequence reads: CASTYRGGYGYTF. Here the CDR3 DNA reads TGTGCCAGCACCTACAGGGGCGGCTATGGCTACACCTTC.